This TCR beta chain is from a study of blood T cell repertoires in COVID-19. TCRdb's table, derived via immunoSEQ multiplex PCR, lists solely in-frame clones and lacks some. The sample includes 60,000 to 75,000 clones, 82% of them seen just once. Trimming cost V 7 bases and J 4 bases, with 10 bases left between them. Germline CDR1 MNHEY, CDR2 SVGAGI. The CDR3 length is 13 residues. The V and J genes are TRBV6-5 and TRBJ1-4; no firm D call. The specimen sequenced was peripheral blood. This receptor was taken from a human donor in a cohort sampled during active COVID-19. The CDR3 coding sequence is TGTGCCAGCACCCCGGGGTATAATGAAAAACTGTTTTTT. It yields the protein CASTPGYNEKLFF.